This TCR beta chain derives from a study of T cells after posttransplantation cyclophosphamide. TCRdb's table, derived via immunoSEQ multiplex PCR, lists solely in-frame clones and lacks some. Listed for the sample are more than 30,000 clones, none seen a single time. This CDR3 is built from 14 residues. Per germline, CDR1 MRHNA and CDR2 SNTAGT. Trimming cost V 2 bases and J 4 bases; bases outside gene matches: 1. The receptor comes from a girl under 18 in good health, CMV-negative, and a related stem cell transplant donor. The sample comprised PBMCs. The V call is TRBV6-4, the J call TRBJ2-1; 8 bases fit TRBD2. Written as DNA, the CDR3 is TGTGCCAGCAGTGACAGCGGGGGTTACAATGAGCAGTTCTTC. Residues: CASSDSGGYNEQFF.